This T cell receptor beta chain stems from a study of T cell repertoires in cytomegalovirus infection. For the study at large: Researchers turned to recently identified HLA-C-restricted CMV epitopes as well as well-studied HLA-B-restricted ones. Public TCR beta signature analysis indicated the presence of both CMV infection and matching HLA type.

Points from the study as a whole: The response measured ex vivo was dominated by TCR beta clonotypes (HLA-C-restricted and CMV-specific).

Trimming stripped 4 bases from V and 5 bases from J, with 17 bases between. The CDR3 length is 15 residues. Looked up from germline, CDR1 is LGHDT and CDR2 is YNNKEL (reference sequence). TCRdb reprocessed the reads via MiXCR and lists one record per CDR3 protein. The table lists approximately 280,000 distinct CDR3 sequences, approximately 22% of them singletons, with approximately 20% in the top ten. In this sample, this clonotype turned up once. Its specificity is unknown. The chain has TRBV3-1 and TRBJ1-2; D call uncertain. The source is a human donor in good health (CMV status not recorded). Some clones in this sample may be carry-over from other donors' samples. The sequenced sample was cultured PBMCs, obtained from culture after CMV antigen stimulation. CDR3 sequence (DNA): TGTGCCAGCAGCCTCGAGAGCGGCATGATTTATGGCTACACCTTC. Its translation: CASSLESGMIYGYTF.